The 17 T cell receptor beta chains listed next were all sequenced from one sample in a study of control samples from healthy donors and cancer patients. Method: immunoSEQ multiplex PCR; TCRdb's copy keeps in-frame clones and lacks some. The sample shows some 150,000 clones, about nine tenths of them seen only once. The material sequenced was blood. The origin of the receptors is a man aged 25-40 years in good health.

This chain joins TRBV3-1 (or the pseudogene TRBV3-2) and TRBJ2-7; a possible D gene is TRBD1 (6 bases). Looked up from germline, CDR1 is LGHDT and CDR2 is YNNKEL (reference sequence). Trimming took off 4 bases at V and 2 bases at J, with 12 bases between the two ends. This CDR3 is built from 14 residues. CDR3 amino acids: CASSLTGSTYEQYF. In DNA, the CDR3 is TGTGCCAGCAGCCTCACAGGGTCAACCTACGAGCAGTACTTC.

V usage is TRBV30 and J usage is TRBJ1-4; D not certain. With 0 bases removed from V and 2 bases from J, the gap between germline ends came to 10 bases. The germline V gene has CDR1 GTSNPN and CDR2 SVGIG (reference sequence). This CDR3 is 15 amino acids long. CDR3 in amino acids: CAWSVRDFTNEKLFF. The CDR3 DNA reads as TGTGCCTGGAGTGTACGGGATTTCACTAATGAAAAACTGTTTTTT.

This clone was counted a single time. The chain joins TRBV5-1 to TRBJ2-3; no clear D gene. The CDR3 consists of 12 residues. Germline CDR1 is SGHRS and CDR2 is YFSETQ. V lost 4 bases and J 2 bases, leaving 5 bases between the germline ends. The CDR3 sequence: CASSITTDTQYF. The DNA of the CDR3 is TGCGCCAGCAGCATAACCACAGATACGCAGTATTTT. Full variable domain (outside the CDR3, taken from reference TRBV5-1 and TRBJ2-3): KAGVTQTPRYLIKTRGQQVTLSCSPISGHRSVSWYQQTPGQGLQFLFEYFSETQRNKGNFPGRFSGRQFSNSRSEMNVSTLELGDSALYLCASSITTDTQYFGPGTRLTVL.

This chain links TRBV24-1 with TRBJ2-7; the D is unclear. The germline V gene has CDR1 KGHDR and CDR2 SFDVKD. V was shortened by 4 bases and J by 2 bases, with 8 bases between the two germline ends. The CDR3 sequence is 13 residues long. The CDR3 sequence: CATSEDGAYEQYF. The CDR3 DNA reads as TGTGCCACCAGTGAGGACGGTGCCTACGAGCAGTACTTC.

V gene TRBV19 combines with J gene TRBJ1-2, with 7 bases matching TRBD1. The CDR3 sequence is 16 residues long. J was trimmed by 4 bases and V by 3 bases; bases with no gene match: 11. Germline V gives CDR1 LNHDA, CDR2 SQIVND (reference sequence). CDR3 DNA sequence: TGTGCCAGTAGTATTTTAGGTAGACAGGGATCCTATGGCTACACCTTC. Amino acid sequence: CASSILGRQGSYGYTF.

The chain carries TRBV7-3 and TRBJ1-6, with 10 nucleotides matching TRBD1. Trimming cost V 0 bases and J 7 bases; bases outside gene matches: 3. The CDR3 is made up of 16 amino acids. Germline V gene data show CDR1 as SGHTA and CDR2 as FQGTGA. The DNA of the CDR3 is TGTGCCAGCAGCTTAACGGGGACAGGGGAAAATTCACCCCTCCACTTT. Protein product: CASSLTGTGENSPLHF.

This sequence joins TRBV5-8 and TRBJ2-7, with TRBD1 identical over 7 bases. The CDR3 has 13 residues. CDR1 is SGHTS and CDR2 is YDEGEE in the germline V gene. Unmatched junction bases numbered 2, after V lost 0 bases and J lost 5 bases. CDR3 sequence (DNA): TGTGCCAGCAGCTTGGCAGGGGGAGACGAGCAGTACTTC. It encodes CASSLAGGDEQYF.

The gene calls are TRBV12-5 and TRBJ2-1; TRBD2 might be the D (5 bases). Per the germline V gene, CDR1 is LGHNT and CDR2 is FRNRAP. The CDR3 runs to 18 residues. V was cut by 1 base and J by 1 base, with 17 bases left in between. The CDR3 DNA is TGTGCTAGTGGTTTGGGGCATAATGGGCGCGGGTCCTACAATGAGCAGTTCTTC. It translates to CASGLGHNGRGSYNEQFF.

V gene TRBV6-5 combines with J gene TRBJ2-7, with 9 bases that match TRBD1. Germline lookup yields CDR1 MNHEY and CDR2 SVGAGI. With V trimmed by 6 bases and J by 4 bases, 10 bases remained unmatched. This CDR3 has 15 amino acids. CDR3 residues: CASSIETGGFYEQYF. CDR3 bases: TGTGCCAGCAGCATCGAGACAGGGGGGTTTTACGAGCAGTACTTC.

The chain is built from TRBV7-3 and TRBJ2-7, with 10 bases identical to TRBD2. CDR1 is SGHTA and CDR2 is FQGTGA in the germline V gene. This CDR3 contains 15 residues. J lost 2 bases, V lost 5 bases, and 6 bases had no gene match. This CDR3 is CASSPAGGPTYEQYF. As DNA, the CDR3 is TGTGCCAGCAGCCCAGCGGGGGGGCCTACCTACGAGCAGTACTTC.

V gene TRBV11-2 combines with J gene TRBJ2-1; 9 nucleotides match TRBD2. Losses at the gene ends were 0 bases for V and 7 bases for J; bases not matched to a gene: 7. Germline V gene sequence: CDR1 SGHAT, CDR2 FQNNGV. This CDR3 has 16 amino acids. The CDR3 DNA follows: TGTGCCAGCAGCTTAGAGCGTCGGCTAGCGGGGAATGAGCAGTTCTTC. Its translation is CASSLERRLAGNEQFF. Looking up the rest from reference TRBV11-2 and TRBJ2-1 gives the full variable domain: EAGVAQSPRYKIIEKRQSVAFWCNPISGHATLYWYQQILGQGPKLLIQFQNNGVVDDSQLPKDRFSAERLKGVDSTLKIQPAKLEDSAVYLCASSLERRLAGNEQFFGPGTRLTVL.

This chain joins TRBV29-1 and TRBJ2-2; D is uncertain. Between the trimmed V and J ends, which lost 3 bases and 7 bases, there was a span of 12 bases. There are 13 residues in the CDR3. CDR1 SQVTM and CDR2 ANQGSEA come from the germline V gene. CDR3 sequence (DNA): TGCAGCGTTGAGCCGGGTTTCGACGGGGAGCTGTTTTTT. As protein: CSVEPGFDGELFF.

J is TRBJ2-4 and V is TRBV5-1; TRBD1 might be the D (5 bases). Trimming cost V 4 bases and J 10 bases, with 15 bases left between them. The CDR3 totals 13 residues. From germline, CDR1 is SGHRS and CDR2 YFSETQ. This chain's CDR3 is CASSVDTPRIQYF. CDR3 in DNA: TGCGCCAGCAGCGTGGACACTCCAAGGATTCAGTACTTC.

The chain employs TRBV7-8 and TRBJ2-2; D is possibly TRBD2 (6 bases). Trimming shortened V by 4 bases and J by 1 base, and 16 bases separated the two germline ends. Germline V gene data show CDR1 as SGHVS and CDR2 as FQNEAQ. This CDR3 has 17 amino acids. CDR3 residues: CASSSRSGTQNTGELFF. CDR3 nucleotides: TGTGCCAGCAGCTCCAGGTCCGGGACTCAGAACACCGGGGAGCTGTTTTTT.

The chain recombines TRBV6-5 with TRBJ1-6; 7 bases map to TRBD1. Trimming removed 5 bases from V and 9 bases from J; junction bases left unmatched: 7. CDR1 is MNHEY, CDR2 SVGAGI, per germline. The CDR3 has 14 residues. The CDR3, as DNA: TGTGCCAGCAGTCCCGGGACAGTTTTTTCACCCCTCCACTTT. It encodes CASSPGTVFSPLHF.

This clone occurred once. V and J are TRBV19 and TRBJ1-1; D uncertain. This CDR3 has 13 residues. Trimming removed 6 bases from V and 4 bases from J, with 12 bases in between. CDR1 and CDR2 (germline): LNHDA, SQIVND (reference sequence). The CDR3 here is CASSPREATEAFF. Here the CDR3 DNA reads TGTGCCAGTAGCCCCCGCGAAGCCACTGAAGCTTTCTTT.

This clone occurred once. CDR3 residues: CASSLDLVQAGYTF. DNA for the CDR3: TGTGCCAGCAGCTTAGATTTGGTCCAGGCTGGCTACACCTTC. This chain connects TRBV11-2 to TRBJ1-2, with no clear D. The germline V and J ends were trimmed by 0 bases and 7 bases, with 12 bases remaining between them. Germline V gives CDR1 SGHAT, CDR2 FQNNGV. CDR3 length equals 14 residues.